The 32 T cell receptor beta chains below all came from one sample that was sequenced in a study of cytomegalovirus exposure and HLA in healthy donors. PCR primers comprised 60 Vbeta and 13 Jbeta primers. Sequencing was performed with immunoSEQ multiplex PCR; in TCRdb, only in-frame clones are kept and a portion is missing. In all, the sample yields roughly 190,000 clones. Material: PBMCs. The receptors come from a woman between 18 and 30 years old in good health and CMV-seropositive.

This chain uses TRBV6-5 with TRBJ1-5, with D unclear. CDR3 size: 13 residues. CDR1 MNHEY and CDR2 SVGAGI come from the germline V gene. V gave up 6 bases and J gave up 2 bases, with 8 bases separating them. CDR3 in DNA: TGTGCCAGCAGACTTCGCGGCAATCAGCCCCAGCATTTT. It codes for CASRLRGNQPQHF.

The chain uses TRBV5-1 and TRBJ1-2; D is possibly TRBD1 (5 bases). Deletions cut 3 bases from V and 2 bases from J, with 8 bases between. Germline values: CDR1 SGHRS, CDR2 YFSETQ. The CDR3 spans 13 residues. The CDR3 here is CASSWGVNYGYTF. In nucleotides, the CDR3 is TGCGCCAGCAGCTGGGGGGTGAACTATGGCTACACCTTC.

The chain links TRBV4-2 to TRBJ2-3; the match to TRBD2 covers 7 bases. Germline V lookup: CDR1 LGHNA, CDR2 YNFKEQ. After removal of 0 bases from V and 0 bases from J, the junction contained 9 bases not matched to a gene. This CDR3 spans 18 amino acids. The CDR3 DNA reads TGTGCCAGCAGCCAAGATCGGGCTAGCGGCACTAGCACAGATACGCAGTATTTT. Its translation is CASSQDRASGTSTDTQYF.

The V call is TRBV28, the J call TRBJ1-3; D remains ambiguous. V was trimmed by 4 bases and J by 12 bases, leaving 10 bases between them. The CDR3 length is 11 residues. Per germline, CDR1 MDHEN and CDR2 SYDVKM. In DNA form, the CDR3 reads TGTGCCAGCAGTTCGTCTCGGGACATATATTTT. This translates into CASSSSRDIYF.

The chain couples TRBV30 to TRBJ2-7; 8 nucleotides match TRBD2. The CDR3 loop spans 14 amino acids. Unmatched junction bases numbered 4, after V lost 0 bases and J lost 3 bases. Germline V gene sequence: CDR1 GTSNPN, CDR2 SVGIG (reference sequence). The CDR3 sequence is CAWSVPGLGYEQYF. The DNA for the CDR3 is TGTGCCTGGAGTGTCCCGGGACTAGGCTACGAGCAGTACTTC.

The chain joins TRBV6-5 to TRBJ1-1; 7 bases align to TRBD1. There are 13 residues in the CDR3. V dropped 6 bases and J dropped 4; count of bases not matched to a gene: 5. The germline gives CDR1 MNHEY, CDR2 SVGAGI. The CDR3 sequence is CASRKTGATEAFF. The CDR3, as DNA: TGTGCCAGCAGAAAAACAGGGGCCACTGAAGCTTTCTTT.

CDR3 DNA sequence: TGTGCCAGCAGTTTTACAGGGGCGGACACCATATATTTT. Protein product: CASSFTGADTIYF. V and J are TRBV25-1 and TRBJ1-3; 7 positions match TRBD1. The CDR3 is 13 amino acids. Losses at the gene ends were 5 bases for V and 8 bases for J; bases not matched to a gene: 6. Germline V lookup: CDR1 MGHDK, CDR2 SYGVNS. The variable domain in full, with the rest retrieved from reference TRBV25-1 and TRBJ1-3, is EADIYQTPRYLVIGTGKKITLECSQTMGHDKMYWYQQDPGMELHLIHYSYGVNSTEKGDLSSESTVSRIRTEHFPLTLESARPSHTSQYLCASSFTGADTIYFGEGSWLTVV.

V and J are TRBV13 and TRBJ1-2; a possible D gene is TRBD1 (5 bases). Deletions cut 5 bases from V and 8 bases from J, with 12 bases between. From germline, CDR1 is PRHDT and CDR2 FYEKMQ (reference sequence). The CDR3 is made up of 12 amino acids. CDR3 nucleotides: TGTGCCAGCAGCCTCAGGGTGGGCGGCTACACCTTC. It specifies CASSLRVGGYTF.

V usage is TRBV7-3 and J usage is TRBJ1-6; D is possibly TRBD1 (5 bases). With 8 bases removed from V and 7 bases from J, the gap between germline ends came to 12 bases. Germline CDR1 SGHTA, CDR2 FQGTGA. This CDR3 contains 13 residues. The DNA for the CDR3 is TGTGCCAGCTCGGAGGGGCGGAATTCACCCCTCCACTTT. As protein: CASSEGRNSPLHF.

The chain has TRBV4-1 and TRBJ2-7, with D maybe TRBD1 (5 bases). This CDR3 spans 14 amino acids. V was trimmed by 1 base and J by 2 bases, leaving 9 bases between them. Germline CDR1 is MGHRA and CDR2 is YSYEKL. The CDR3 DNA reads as TGCGCCAGCAGCCAAGGGGCAGGGACCTACGAGCAGTACTTC. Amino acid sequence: CASSQGAGTYEQYF.

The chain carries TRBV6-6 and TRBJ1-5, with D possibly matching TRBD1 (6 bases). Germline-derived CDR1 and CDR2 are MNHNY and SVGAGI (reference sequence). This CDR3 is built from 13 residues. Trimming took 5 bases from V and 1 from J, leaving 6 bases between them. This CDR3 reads CASSGQSNQPQHF. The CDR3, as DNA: TGTGCCAGCAGTGGACAGAGCAATCAGCCCCAGCATTTT.

CDR3 DNA sequence: TGTGCCAGCAGACAACCACAGGCAACCTACGAGCAGTACTTC. This translates into CASRQPQATYEQYF. V usage is TRBV27 and J usage is TRBJ2-7; maybe TRBD1 (5 bases). CDR1 is MNHEY, CDR2 SMNVEV, per germline (reference sequence). V lost 6 bases and J 2 bases, leaving 14 bases between the germline ends. The CDR3 contains 14 residues.

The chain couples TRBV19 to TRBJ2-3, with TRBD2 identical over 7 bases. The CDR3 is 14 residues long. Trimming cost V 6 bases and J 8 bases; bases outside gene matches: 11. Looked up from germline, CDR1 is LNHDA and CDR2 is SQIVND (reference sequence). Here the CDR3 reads CASSRGVGDGTQYF. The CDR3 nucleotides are TGTGCCAGTAGCCGGGGGGTTGGGGACGGTACGCAGTATTTT.

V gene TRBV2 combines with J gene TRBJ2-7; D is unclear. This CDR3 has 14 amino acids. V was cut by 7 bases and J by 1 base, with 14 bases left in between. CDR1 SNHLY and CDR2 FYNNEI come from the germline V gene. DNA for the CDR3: TGTGCCAGCAACCTTAGAGGTCCTTCCTACGAGCAGTACTTC. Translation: CASNLRGPSYEQYF.

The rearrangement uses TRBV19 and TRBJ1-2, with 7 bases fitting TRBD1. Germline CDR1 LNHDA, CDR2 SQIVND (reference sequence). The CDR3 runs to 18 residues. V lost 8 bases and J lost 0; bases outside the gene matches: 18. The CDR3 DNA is TGTGCCAGTGGCGGGGACAGCCAAGCGGCCAGATCTAACTATGGCTACACCTTC. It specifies CASGGDSQAARSNYGYTF.

The CDR3 DNA sequence: TGTGCCAGCTCACCCGGACTAGCGGGACAGGAGCAGTTCTTC. The encoded protein is CASSPGLAGQEQFF. The V and J genes are TRBV18 and TRBJ2-1; 12 positions match TRBD2. The length of the CDR3 is 14 residues. The germline V gene has CDR1 KGHSH and CDR2 LQKENI. After removal of 3 bases from V and 10 bases from J, the junction contained 4 bases not matched to a gene. Looking up the rest from reference TRBV18 and TRBJ2-1 gives the full variable domain: NAGVMQNPRHLVRRRGQEARLRCSPMKGHSHVYWYRQLPEEGLKFMVYLQKENIIDESGMPKERFSAEFPKEGPSILRIQQVVRGDSAAYFCASSPGLAGQEQFFGPGTRLTVL.

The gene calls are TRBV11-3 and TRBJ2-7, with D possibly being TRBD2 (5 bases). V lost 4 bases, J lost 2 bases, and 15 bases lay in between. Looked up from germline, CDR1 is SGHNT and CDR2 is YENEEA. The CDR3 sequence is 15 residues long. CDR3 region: CASSSRGAATYEQYF. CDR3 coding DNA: TGTGCCAGCAGCTCTCGGGGAGCGGCGACCTACGAGCAGTACTTC.

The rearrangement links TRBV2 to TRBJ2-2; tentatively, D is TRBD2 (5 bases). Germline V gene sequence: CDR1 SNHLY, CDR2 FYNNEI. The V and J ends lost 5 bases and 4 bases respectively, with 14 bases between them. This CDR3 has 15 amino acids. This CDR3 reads CASSREKGRTGELFF. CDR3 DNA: TGTGCCAGCAGTCGGGAAAAGGGTCGCACCGGGGAGCTGTTTTTT. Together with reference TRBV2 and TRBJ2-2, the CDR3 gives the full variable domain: EPEVTQTPSHQVTQMGQEVILRCVPISNHLYFYWYRQILGQKVEFLVSFYNNEISEKSEIFDDQFSVERPDGSNFTLKIRSTKLEDSAMYFCASSREKGRTGELFFGEGSRLTVL.

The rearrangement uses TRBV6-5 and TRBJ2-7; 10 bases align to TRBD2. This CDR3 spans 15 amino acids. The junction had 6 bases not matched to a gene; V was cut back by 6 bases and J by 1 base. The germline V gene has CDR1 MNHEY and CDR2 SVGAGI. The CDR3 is CASSHPSGGSYEQYF. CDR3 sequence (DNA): TGTGCCAGCAGCCACCCTAGCGGGGGATCCTACGAGCAGTACTTC.

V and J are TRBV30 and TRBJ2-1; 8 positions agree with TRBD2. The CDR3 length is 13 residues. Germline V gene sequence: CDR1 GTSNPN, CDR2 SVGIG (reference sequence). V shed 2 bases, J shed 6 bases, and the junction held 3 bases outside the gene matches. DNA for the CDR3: TGTGCCTGGAGTACACTAGCGGTCAATGAGCAGTTCTTC. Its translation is CAWSTLAVNEQFF.

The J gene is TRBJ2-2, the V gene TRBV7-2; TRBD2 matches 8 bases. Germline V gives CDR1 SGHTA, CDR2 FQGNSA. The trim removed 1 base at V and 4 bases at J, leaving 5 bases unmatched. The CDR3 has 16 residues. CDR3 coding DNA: TGTGCCAGCAGCTTAGGGCGCCTAGCGGGCACCGGGGAGCTGTTTTTT. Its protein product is CASSLGRLAGTGELFF.

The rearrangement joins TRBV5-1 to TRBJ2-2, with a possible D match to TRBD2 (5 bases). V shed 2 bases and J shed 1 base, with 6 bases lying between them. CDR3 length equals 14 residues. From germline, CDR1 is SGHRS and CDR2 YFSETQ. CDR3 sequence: CASSFAGNTGELFF. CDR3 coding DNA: TGCGCCAGCAGCTTTGCGGGGAACACCGGGGAGCTGTTTTTT.

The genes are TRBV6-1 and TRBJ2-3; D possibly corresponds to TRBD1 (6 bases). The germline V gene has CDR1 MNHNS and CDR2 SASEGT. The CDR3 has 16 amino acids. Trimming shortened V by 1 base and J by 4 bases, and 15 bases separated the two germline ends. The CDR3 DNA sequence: TGTGCCAGCAGTGAAGACAGGGATCGTTTTTCAGATACGCAGTATTTT. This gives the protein CASSEDRDRFSDTQYF.

CDR3 loop: CASSVLRELTYGYTF. In DNA form, the CDR3 reads TGTGCCAGCAGCGTCTTACGTGAACTCACCTATGGCTACACCTTC. The J gene is TRBJ1-2, the V gene TRBV5-6; D is undetermined. Germline V gene sequence: CDR1 SGHDT, CDR2 YYEEEE. Trimming pared 4 bases from V and 4 bases from J, leaving 17 bases between. CDR3 size: 15 residues.

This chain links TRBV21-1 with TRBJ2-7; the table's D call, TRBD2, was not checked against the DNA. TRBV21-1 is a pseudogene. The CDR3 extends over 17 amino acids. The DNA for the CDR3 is TGTGCCAGCTCCGAGGGACTAGCGGGGGCCCTCGTGGTAGGTCAGTACTTC. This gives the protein CASSEGLAGALVVGQYF.

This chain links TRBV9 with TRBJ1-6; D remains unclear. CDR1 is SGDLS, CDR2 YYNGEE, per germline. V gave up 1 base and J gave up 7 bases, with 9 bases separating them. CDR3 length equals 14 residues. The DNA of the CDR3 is TGTGCCAGCAGCGTACTAGAACGCAATTCACCCCTCCACTTT. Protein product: CASSVLERNSPLHF.

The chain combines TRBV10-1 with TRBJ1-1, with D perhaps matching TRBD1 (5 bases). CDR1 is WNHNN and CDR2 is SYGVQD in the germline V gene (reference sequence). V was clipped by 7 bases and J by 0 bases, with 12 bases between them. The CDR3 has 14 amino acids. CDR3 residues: CASNQGTMNTEAFF. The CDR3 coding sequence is TGCGCCAGCAACCAGGGTACTATGAACACTGAAGCTTTCTTT.

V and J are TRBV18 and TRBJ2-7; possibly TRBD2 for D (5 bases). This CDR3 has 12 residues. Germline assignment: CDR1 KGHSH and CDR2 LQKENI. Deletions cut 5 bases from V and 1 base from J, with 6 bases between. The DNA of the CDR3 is TGTGCCAGCTCAGGGAGTTCCTACGAGCAGTACTTC. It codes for CASSGSSYEQYF.

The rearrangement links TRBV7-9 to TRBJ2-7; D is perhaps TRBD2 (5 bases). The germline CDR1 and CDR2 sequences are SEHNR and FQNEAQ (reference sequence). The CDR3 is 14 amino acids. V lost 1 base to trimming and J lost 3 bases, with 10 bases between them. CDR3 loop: CASSLGGRHYEQYF. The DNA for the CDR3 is TGTGCCAGCAGCTTAGGAGGGAGACACTACGAGCAGTACTTC.

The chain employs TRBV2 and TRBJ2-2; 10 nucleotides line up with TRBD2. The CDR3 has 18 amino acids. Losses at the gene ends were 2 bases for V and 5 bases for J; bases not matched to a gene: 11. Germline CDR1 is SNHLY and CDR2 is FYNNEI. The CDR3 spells CASSERGLAGGRTGELFF. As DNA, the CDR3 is TGTGCCAGCAGTGAAAGGGGATTAGCGGGAGGTCGAACCGGGGAGCTGTTTTTT.

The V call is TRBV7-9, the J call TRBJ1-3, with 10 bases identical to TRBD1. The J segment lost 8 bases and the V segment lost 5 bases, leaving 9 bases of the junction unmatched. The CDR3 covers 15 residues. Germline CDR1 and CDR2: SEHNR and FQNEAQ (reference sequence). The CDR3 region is CASSRGDRGRDTIYF. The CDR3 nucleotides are TGTGCCAGCAGCAGAGGGGACAGGGGTAGGGACACCATATATTTT.

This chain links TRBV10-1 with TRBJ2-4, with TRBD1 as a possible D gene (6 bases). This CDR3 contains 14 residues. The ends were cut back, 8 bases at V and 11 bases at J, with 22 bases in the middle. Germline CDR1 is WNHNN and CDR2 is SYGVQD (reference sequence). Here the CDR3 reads CASPNKEHREFQYF. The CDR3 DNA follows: TGCGCCAGCCCGAACAAGGAGCACAGGGAGTTTCAGTACTTC.